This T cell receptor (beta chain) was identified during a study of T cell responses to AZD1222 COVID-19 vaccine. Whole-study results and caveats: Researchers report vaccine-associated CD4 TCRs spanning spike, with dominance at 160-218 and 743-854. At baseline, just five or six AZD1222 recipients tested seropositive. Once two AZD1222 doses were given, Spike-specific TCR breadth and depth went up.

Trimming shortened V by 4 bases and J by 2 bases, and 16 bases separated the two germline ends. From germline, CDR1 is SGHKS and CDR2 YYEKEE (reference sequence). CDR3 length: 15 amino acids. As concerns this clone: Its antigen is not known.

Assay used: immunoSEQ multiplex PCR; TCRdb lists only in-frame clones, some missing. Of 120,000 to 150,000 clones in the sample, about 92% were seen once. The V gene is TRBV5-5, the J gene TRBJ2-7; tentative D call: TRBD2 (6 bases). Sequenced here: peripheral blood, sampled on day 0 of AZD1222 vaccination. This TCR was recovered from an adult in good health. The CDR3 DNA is TGTGCCAGCAGCGTACCGGGACTCGAGACCTACGAGCAGTACTTC. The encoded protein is CASSVPGLETYEQYF.